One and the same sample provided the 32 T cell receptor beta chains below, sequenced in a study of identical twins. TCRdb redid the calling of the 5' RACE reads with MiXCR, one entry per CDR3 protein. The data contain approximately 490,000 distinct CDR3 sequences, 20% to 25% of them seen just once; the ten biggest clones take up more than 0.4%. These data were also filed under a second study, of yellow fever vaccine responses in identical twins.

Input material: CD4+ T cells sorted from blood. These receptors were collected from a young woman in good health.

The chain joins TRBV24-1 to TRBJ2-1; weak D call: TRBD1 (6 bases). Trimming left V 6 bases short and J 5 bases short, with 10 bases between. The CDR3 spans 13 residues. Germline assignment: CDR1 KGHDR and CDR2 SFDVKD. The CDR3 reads CATSPGQNNEQFF. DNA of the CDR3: TGTGCCACCAGTCCCGGACAGAACAATGAGCAGTTCTTC.

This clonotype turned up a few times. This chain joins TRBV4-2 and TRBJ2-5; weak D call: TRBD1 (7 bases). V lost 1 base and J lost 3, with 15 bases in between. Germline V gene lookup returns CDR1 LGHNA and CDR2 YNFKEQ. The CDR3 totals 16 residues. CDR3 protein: CASSQAHSGGKETQYF. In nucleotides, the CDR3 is TGTGCCAGCAGCCAAGCACACTCAGGGGGGAAAGAGACCCAGTACTTC.

CDR3 protein: CASSELRGGQYF. The DNA of the CDR3 is TGTGCCAGCAGTGAATTGAGAGGAGGGCAGTACTTC. The chain uses TRBV25-1 and TRBJ2-7; D is perhaps TRBD2 (5 bases). Looked up from germline, CDR1 is MGHDK and CDR2 is SYGVNS. CDR3 length equals 12 residues. V shed 1 base and J shed 9 bases, with 10 bases lying between them.

This CDR3 reads CASSAQGLAKYNEQFF. CDR3 bases: TGTGCCAGCAGCGCACAGGGACTAGCGAAGTACAATGAGCAGTTCTTC. This chain connects TRBV9 to TRBJ2-1; 10 bases line up with TRBD2. The ends lost 3 bases at V and 4 bases at J; junction bases unmatched: 7. The germline CDR1 and CDR2 sequences are SGDLS and YYNGEE. There are 16 residues in the CDR3.

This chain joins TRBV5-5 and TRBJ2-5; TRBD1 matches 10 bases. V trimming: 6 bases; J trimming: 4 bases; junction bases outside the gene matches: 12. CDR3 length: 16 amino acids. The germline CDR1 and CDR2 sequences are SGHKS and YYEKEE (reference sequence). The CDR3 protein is CASTPTGGAIGETQYF. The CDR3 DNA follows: TGTGCCAGCACCCCGACAGGGGGCGCGATCGGAGAGACCCAGTACTTC.

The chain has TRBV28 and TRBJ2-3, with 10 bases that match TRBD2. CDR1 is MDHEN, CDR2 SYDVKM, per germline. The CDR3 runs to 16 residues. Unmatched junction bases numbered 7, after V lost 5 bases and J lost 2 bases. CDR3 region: CASSRPAGGNTDTQYF. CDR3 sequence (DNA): TGTGCCAGCAGTCGACCAGCGGGAGGGAACACAGATACGCAGTATTTT. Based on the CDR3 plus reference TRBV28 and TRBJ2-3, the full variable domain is DVKVTQSSRYLVKRTGEKVFLECVQDMDHENMFWYRQDPGLGLRLIYFSYDVKMKEKGDIPEGYSVSREKKERFSLILESASTNQTSMYLCASSRPAGGNTDTQYFGPGTRLTVL.

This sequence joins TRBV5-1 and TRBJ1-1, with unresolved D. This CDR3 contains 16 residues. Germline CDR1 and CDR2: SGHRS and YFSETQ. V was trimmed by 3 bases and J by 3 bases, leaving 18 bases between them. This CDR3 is CASSSGSAGGYTEAFF. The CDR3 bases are TGCGCCAGCAGCTCTGGATCTGCTGGTGGGTACACTGAAGCTTTCTTT.

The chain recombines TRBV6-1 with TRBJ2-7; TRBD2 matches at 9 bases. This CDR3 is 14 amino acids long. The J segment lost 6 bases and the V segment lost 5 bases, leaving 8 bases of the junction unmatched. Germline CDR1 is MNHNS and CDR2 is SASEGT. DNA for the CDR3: TGTGCCAGCAGTATTAGCGGGGGAGAGGTCGAGCAGTACTTC. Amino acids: CASSISGGEVEQYF.

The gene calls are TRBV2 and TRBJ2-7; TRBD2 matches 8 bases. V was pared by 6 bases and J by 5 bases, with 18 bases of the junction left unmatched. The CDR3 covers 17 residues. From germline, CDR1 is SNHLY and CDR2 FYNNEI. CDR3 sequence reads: CASSPLPRTGRVDEQYF. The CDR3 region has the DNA TGTGCCAGCAGCCCGCTCCCCCGGACCGGGAGGGTGGACGAGCAGTACTTC.

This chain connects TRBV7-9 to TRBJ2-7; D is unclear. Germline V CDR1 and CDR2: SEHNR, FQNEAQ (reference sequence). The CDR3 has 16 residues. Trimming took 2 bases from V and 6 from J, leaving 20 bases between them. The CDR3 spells CASSLRAALGSGEQYF. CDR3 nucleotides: TGTGCCAGCAGCTTAAGGGCCGCATTAGGTTCAGGCGAGCAGTACTTC.

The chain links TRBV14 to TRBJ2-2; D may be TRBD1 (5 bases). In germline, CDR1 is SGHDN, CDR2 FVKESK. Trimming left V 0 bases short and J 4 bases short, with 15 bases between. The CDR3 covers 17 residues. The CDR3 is CASSQDWNRHSTGELFF. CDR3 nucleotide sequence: TGTGCCAGCAGCCAAGATTGGAACAGGCATAGCACCGGGGAGCTGTTTTTT. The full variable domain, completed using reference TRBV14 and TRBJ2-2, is EAGVTQFPSHSVIEKGQTVTLRCDPISGHDNLYWYRRVMGKEIKFLLHFVKESKQDESGMPNNRFLAERTGGTYSTLKVQPAELEDSGVYFCASSQDWNRHSTGELFFGEGSRLTVL.

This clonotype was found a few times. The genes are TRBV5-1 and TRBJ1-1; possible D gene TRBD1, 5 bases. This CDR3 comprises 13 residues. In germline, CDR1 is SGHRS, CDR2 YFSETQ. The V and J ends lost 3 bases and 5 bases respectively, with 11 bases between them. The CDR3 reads CASSSPGRTEAFF. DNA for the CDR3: TGCGCCAGCAGCTCCCCAGGGAGAACTGAAGCTTTCTTT.

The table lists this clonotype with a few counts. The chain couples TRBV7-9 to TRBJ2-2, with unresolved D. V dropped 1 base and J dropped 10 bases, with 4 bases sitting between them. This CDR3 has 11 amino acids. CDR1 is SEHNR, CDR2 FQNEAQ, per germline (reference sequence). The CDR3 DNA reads TGTGCCAGCAGCTTAGTGGAGGAGCTGTTTTTT. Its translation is CASSLVEELFF.

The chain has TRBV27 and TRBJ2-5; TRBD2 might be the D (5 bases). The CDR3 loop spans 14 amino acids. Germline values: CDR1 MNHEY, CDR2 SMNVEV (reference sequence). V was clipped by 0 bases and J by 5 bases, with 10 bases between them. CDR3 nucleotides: TGTGCCAGCAGTTTATCGCCGGGGATGGAGACCCAGTACTTC. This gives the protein CASSLSPGMETQYF.

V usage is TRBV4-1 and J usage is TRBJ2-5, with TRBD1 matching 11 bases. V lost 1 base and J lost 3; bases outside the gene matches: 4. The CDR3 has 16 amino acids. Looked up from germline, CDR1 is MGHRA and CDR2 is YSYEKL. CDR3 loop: CASSQGTGGLEETQYF. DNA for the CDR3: TGCGCCAGCAGCCAAGGGACAGGGGGCTTGGAAGAGACCCAGTACTTC.

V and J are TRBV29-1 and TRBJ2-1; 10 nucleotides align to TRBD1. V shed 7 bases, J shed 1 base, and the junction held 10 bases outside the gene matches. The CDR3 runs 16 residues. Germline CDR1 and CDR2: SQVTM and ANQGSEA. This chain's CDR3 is CSALDRGYRSYNEQFF. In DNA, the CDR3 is TGCAGCGCCCTGGACAGGGGGTATAGATCCTACAATGAGCAGTTCTTC.

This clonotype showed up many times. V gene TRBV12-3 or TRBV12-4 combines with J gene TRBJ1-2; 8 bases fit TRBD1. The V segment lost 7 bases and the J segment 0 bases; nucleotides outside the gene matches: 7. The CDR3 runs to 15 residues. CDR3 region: CASTIQGAPNYGYTF. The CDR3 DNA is TGTGCCAGCACCATCCAGGGGGCTCCTAACTATGGCTACACCTTC.

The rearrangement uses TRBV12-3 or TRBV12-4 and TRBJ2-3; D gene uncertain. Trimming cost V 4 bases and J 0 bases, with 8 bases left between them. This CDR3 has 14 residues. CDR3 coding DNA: TGTGCCAGCAGTTACGCGCTGAGCACAGATACGCAGTATTTT. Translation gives CASSYALSTDTQYF.

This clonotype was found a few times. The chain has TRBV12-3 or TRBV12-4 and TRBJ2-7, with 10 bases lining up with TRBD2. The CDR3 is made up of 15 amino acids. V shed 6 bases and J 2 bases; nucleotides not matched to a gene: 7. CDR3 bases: TGTGCCAGCAGCCCGCGAGCGGGAGGGGCCTACGAGCAGTACTTC. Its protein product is CASSPRAGGAYEQYF.

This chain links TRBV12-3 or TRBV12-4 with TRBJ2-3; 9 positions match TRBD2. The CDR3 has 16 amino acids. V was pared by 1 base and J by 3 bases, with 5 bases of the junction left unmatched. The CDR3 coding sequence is TGTGCCAGCAGTTTAGATCTAGCGGGGCGGACAGATACGCAGTATTTT. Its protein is CASSLDLAGRTDTQYF.

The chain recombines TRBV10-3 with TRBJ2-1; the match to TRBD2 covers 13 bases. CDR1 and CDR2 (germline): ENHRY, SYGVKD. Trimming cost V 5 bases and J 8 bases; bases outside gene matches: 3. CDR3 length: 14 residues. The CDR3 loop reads CAISWTSGGDEQFF. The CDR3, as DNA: TGTGCCATCAGTTGGACTAGCGGGGGTGATGAGCAGTTCTTC.

CDR3 DNA sequence: TGTGCCACCAGTGACGGCCTCGGGGGAATGGACGGGAGGGCTTTAGGTGAGCAGTTCTTC. It codes for CATSDGLGGMDGRALGEQFF. The chain links TRBV24-1 to TRBJ2-1, with 8 nucleotides matching TRBD2. V was pared by 4 bases and J by 9 bases, with 25 bases of the junction left unmatched. The CDR3 runs to 20 residues. Germline V gives CDR1 KGHDR, CDR2 SFDVKD.

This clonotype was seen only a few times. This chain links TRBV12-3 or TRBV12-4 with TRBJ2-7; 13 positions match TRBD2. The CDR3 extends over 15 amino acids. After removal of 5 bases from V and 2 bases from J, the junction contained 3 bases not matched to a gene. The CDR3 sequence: CASSPTSGRAYEQYF. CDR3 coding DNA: TGTGCCAGCAGTCCTACTAGCGGGAGGGCCTACGAGCAGTACTTC.

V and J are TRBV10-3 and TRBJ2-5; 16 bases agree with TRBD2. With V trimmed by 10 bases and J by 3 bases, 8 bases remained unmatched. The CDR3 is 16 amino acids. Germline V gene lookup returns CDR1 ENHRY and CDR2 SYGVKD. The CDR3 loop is CATGTSGGGIKETQYF. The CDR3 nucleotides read TGTGCCACGGGGACTAGCGGGGGGGGAATTAAAGAGACCCAGTACTTC.

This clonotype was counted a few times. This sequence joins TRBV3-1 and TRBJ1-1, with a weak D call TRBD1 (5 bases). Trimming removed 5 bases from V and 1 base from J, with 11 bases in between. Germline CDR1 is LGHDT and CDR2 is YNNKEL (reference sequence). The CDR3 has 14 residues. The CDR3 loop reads CASSTGGANTEAFF. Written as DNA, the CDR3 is TGTGCCAGCAGCACGGGAGGGGCGAACACTGAAGCTTTCTTT.

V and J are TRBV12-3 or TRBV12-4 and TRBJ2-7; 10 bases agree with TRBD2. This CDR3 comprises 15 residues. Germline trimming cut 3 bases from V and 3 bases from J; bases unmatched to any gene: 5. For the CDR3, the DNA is TGTGCCAGCAGTTTTGGGATAGCGGGGGGCTACGAGCAGTACTTC. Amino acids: CASSFGIAGGYEQYF.

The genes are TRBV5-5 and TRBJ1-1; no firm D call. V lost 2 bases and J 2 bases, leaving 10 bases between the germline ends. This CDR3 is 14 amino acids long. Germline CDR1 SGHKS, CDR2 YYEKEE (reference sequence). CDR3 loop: CASSFLISNTEAFF. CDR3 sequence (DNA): TGTGCCAGCAGCTTCCTCATAAGTAACACTGAAGCTTTCTTT.

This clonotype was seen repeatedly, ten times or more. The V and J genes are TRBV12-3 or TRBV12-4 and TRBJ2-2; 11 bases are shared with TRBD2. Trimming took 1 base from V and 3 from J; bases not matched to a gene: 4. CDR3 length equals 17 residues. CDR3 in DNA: TGTGCCAGCAGTTTAGGGACTAGCGGGCCCTACACCGGGGAGCTGTTTTTT. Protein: CASSLGTSGPYTGELFF.

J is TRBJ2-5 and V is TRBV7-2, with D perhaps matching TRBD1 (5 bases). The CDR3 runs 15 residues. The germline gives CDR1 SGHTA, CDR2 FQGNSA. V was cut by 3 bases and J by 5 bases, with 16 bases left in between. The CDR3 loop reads CASSFKPGRRETQYF. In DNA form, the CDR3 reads TGTGCCAGCAGCTTTAAACCAGGGCGGCGGGAGACCCAGTACTTC.

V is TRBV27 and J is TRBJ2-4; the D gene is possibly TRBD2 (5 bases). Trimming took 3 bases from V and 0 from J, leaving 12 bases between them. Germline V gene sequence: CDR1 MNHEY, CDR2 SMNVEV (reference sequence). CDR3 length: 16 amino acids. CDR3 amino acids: CASSFIRGLAKNIQYF. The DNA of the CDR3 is TGTGCCAGCAGTTTTATTCGGGGTTTAGCCAAAAACATTCAGTACTTC.

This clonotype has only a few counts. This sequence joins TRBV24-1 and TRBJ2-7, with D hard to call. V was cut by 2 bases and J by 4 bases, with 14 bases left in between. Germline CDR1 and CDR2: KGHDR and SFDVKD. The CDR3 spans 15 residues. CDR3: CATSDSGHPNYEQYF. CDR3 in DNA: TGTGCCACCAGTGATTCCGGCCACCCTAATTACGAGCAGTACTTC.

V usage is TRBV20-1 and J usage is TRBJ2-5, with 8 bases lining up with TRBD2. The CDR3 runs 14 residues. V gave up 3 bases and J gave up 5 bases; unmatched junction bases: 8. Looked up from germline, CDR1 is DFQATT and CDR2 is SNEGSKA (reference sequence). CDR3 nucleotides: TGCAGTGCTAGCAGCGGGAGTTGGGGGGAGACCCAGTACTTC. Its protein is CSASSGSWGETQYF.